This T cell receptor (beta chain) was identified during a study of post-analysis software for immune sequencing data. Study in general: The cohort encompassed relapsing-remitting, secondary progressive and progressive-relapsing multiple sclerosis disease courses. Study-wide results and limits: The study found TRBV5-6, TRBV5-1 and TRBV20-1 among four to six TRBV segments more frequent in patients than controls. By F measure, strong co-clustering occurred among samples prepared in the same batch. Significantly decreased normalized Chao1 diversity was recorded for multiple sclerosis patients relative to controls.

Every TCR beta cDNA library bore unique molecular identifiers. The yield from roughly 1 to 10 million T cells was roughly 500,000 cDNA molecules in total. TCRdb fed the PCR reads into MiXCR, producing one record per CDR3 protein. The data hold hundreds of thousands of distinct CDR3 sequences, with around 40% observed a single time. Notes on this clonotype: Its antigen is still unknown.

The CDR3 has 16 amino acids. V gave up 6 bases and J gave up 0 bases, with 19 bases separating them. The germline V gene encodes CDR1 SGHKS and CDR2 YYEKEE (reference sequence). V gene TRBV5-5 combines with J gene TRBJ2-7; the D is unclear. This TCR derives from a girl between 10 and 17 years old with multiple sclerosis. Sequenced: blood. The CDR3 sequence is CASIIILRLGSYEQYF. Written as DNA, the CDR3 is TGTGCCAGCATAATTATTTTGAGGCTGGGCTCCTACGAGCAGTACTTC.